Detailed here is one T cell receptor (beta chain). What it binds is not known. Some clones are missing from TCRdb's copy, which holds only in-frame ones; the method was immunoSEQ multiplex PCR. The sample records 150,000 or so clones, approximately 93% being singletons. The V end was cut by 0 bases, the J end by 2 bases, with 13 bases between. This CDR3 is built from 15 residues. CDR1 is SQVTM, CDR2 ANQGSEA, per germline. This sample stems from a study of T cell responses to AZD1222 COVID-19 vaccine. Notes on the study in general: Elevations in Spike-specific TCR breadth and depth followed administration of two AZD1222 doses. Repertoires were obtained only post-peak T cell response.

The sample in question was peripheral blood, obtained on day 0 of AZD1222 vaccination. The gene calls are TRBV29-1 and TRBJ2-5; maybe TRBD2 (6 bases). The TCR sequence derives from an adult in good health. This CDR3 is CSVEDWGEAQETQYF. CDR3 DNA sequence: TGCAGCGTTGAAGATTGGGGGGAGGCGCAAGAGACCCAGTACTTC. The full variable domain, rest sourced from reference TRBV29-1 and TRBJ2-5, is SAVISQKPSRDICQRGTSLTIQCQVDSQVTMMFWYRQQPGQSLTLIATANQGSEATYESGFVIDKFPISRPNLTFSTLTVSNMSPEDSSIYLCSVEDWGEAQETQYFGPGTRLLVL.